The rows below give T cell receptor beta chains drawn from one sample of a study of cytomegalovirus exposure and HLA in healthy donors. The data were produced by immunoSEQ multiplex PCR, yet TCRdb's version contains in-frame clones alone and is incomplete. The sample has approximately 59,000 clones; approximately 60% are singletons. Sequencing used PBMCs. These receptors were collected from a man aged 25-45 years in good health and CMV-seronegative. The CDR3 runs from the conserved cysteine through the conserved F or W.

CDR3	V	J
CASRLGLSEAFEAFF	TRBV4-1	TRBJ1-1
CASSSYRDRYEQYF	TRBV11-1	TRBJ2-7
CASNPRTGYEQYF	TRBV4-1	TRBJ2-7
CASSTWDRPNYGYTF	TRBV19	TRBJ1-2
CASSRDRGNDLSEQYF	TRBV5-4	TRBJ2-7
CASSYSIGAGSTEAFF	TRBV6-5	TRBJ1-1
CAWSAGGTVATNEKLFF	TRBV30	TRBJ1-4
CSAPGNTEAFF	TRBV20-1	TRBJ1-1
CAWRWKGEFYGYTF	TRBV30	TRBJ1-2
CSVFFEYRVGETQYF	TRBV29-1	TRBJ2-5
CASSQGPGTSGGAAAYNEQFF	TRBV4-1	TRBJ2-1
CASSRPVRDTGELFF	TRBV4-1	TRBJ2-2
CASSQEVRVLEKLFF	TRBV4-1	TRBJ1-4
CASGWAGNTEAFF	TRBV27	TRBJ1-1
CAISELWNTEAFF	TRBV10-3	TRBJ1-1
CASSLDLGQGNYTF	TRBV11-1	TRBJ1-2
CASSPSYEQYF	TRBV2	TRBJ2-7
CASSLTVSGNTIYF	TRBV5-1	TRBJ1-3